This TCR beta chain was identified during a study of T cell clonotyping in hematopoietic cell transplantation. TCRdb's table, derived via immunoSEQ multiplex PCR, lists solely in-frame clones and lacks some. Among 7,500 to 8,500 clones listed, under 70% were seen once. With V trimmed by 1 base and J by 4 bases, 6 bases remained unmatched. The CDR3 loop spans 15 amino acids. Germline V gene data show CDR1 as SGHRS and CDR2 as YFSETQ. In regard to this clone: The antigen remains undetermined.

Study results and limitations: After transplant, recipient diversity fell while pathologically expanded clonotypes grew through day 180. No sorting was done, leaving CD4 and CD8 contributions mixed.

The material sequenced was peripheral blood mononuclear cells, taken 100 days after allogeneic stem cell transplant. The chain combines TRBV5-1 with TRBJ2-3; 7 bases align to TRBD2. This TCR came from a male patient between 55 and 70 years old who had an allogeneic stem cell transplant from an unrelated donor, so the T cells may come from the graft donor. Some clones in this sample may be carry-over from other donors' samples. The CDR3 loop is CASSLLAGEADTQYF. CDR3 nucleotide sequence: TGCGCCAGCAGCTTGTTGGCGGGAGAGGCAGATACGCAGTATTTT.